The present T cell receptor beta chain was sequenced within a study of beta chain features in type 1 diabetes (dated by TCRdb to 2016 to 2019). A note on the overall study: No differences in mean age, gender distribution, total cell number or subset yield were found between patients and healthy donors. A total of about 100 million sorted cells were examined across all samples, and RNA yield correlated strongly with the number of cells per subset. The study compared the TCRB repertoires of sorted circulating CD4+ T cell subsets in recently diagnosed type 1 diabetes patients with those in matched healthy donors. Regulatory and stem cell-like memory subsets were isolated from only 8 patients and about 8 healthy donors, whereas naive and central memory subsets came from all 30 or so donors. Here is what the overall study found, with its caveats: Shorter templates might have been favored by PCR, but patient and control samples were amplified and corrected together, so both groups would have been affected equally by any skew. Sequencing cDNA rather than genomic DNA could over-represent highly expressing activated cells, although activation and CD3 levels did not differ between groups. Patients with type 1 diabetes made fewer insertions and deleted more nucleotides at VDJ recombination sites, implying thymic rearrangement abnormalities. Naive, central memory and regulatory TCRB repertoires appeared to be more similar among patients than among healthy donors. Type 1 diabetes patients showed a moderate but significant shortening of TCRB CDR3 length in all four CD4+ subsets. Because the HLA sub-analyses included only small numbers of individuals, any influence of HLA type on TCRB rearrangement was left unresolved.

Each donor gave one peripheral blood draw, averaging roughly 100 mL, which was collected into heparinised tubes. Naive, central memory, regulatory and stem cell-like memory CD4+ T cells were sorted on a BD FACSAria II using a panel including CD45RO, CCR7, CD25, CD127, CD95 and CD27. All sorted populations exceeded 95% purity. Right away, PBMCs were isolated by Lymphoprep density gradient centrifugation and were stained directly, with no culture step. Samples were stained and sorted in pairs, with one healthy donor and one patient per experiment, so that batch effects were minimized. Taken from the germline V gene, the CDR1 and CDR2 loops are SNHLY and FYNNEI. Including the terminal cysteine and phenylalanine, the CDR3 comprises 18 residues. Only the CDR3 region is kept as DNA, spanning 54 bases read in frame from base 1. Trimming accounts for 9 bases at V and 4 bases at J, while the number of junction bases matched to no gene is 16.

This clone was picked up many times. No cognate antigen has been identified for it. Base qualities are missing; no much larger clone stands one base away. All of the isolated RNA was reverse transcribed with the High Capacity cDNA Reverse Transcription Kit, so expressed TCRB transcripts were sequenced. Naive, central memory and regulatory T cell samples underwent deep immunoSEQ sequencing, averaging about 3.3 million total reads per sample. Sorted cells were lysed in RLT buffer and RNA was extracted with DNase-treated RNeasy Micro or Mini kits, depending on cell number. Each cell subset was processed on its own to prevent cross-contamination, while patient and healthy donor samples were processed together. The immunoSEQ multiplex PCR was used to amplify TCRB sequences from cDNA, yielding 87-bp fragments that span the CDR3 region. Amplicons were sequenced on the Illumina HiSeq platform. The study's own analysis went as follows. Synthetic template baselines were used to correct PCR bias computationally, reads within Hamming distance 2 were collapsed, and singletons that could not be merged were discarded. Reads were aligned against IMGT to assign V, D and J genes, CDR3 length and insertions or deletions at six rearrangement sites. Within each subset, clonotype counts were normalized to the number of sorted cells before true diversity and Gini coefficients were calculated with the tcR R package. The overlap coefficient, calculated on TCRB nucleotide sequences, was used to quantify repertoire sharing. This immuneACCESS table, as held by TCRdb, lists in-frame sequences with V and J called but not all clones. Of the missing ones, under half trace to an unresolved V gene in checked studies; the others have no known cause. V, J and clone size were drawn from that table, and D and trimming were deduced from the DNA. The sample table shows some 180,000 clones, and approximately 13% are seen once. The ten top clones hold roughly 0.56% of the sample.

The receptor comes from a woman in her late teens or twenties in good health. Specimen: central memory CD4+ T cells from blood. The sequence joins TRBV2 to TRBJ2-2, and 11 bases in between align with TRBD2. The encoded CDR3 is CARQGTGGLAGGTGELFF. At the DNA level, the sequence is TGTGCCAGGCAGGGAACAGGGGGGCTAGCGGGAGGCACCGGGGAGCTGTTTTTT.